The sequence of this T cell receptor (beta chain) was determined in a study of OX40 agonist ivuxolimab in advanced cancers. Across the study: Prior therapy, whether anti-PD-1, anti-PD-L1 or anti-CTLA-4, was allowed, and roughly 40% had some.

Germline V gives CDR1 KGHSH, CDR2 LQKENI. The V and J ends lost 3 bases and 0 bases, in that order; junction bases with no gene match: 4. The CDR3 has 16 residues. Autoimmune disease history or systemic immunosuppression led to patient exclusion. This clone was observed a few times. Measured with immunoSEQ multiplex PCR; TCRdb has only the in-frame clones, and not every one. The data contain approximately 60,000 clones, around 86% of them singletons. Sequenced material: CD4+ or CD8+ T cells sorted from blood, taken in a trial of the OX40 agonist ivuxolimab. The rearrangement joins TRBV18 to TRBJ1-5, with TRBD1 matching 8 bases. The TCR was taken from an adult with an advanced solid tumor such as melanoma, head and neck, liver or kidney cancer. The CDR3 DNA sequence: TGTGCCAGCTCACCTGGACAGGGCAATAGCAATCAGCCCCAGCATTTT. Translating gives CASSPGQGNSNQPQHF.